Listed below are T cell receptor beta chains from one sample, sequenced in a study of T cell responses to AZD1222 COVID-19 vaccine. Profiled with immunoSEQ multiplex PCR; TCRdb holds only in-frame clones, not every one. The sample has approximately 80,000 clones, 85% to 90% seen once. The sample here was peripheral blood, taken on day 0 of AZD1222 vaccination. These receptors all stem from an adult in good health. CDR3s include the opening cysteine and the closing phenylalanine or tryptophan. A D gene is named only where the DNA matches it firmly. Rows give clone size only sometimes, using once, few, many, or a class for an expanded clone.

clone_size: .
j_call: TRBJ1-1
d_call: .
v_call: TRBV11-1
cdr3_aa: CASTQINGWNTEAFF
cdr3_nt: TGTGCCAGCACCCAGATTAACGGTTGGAACACTGAAGCTTTCTTT

clone_size: .
j_call: TRBJ2-5
d_call: .
v_call: TRBV19
cdr3_aa: CASSIGSETQYF
cdr3_nt: TGTGCCAGTAGTATAGGCAGTGAGACCCAGTACTTC

clone_size: .
j_call: TRBJ1-1
d_call: TRBD1
v_call: TRBV10-3
cdr3_aa: CAITRQGGGNTEAFF
cdr3_nt: TGTGCCATCACCCGACAGGGAGGGGGGAACACTGAAGCTTTCTTT

clone_size: .
j_call: TRBJ1-5
d_call: .
v_call: TRBV4-1
cdr3_aa: CASSQSVRRGGKNQPQHF
cdr3_nt: TGCGCCAGCAGCCAATCGGTGAGGAGGGGCGGAAAAAATCAGCCCCAGCATTTT

clone_size: .
j_call: TRBJ2-7
d_call: .
v_call: TRBV28
cdr3_aa: CASSLEGLSSYEQYF
cdr3_nt: TGTGCCAGCAGTTTAGAAGGGCTGAGCTCCTACGAGCAGTACTTC

clone_size: .
j_call: TRBJ1-6
d_call: .
v_call: TRBV5-6
cdr3_aa: CASSQDTNNSPLHF
cdr3_nt: TGTGCCAGCAGCCAAGACACAAATAATTCACCCCTCCACTTT

clone_size: .
j_call: TRBJ1-4
d_call: TRBD1
v_call: TRBV9
cdr3_aa: CASSLGGGTVNEKLFF
cdr3_nt: TGTGCCAGCAGCCTGGGTGGCGGGACAGTTAATGAAAAACTGTTTTTT

clone_size: .
j_call: TRBJ1-2
d_call: .
v_call: TRBV13
cdr3_aa: CASSLRGFNYGYTF
cdr3_nt: TGTGCCAGCAGTTTGAGGGGTTTTAACTATGGCTACACCTTC

clone_size: .
j_call: TRBJ1-2
d_call: .
v_call: TRBV15
cdr3_aa: CATSRGRETYGYTF
cdr3_nt: TGTGCCACCAGCAGAGGGAGGGAGACCTATGGCTACACCTTC

clone_size: .
j_call: TRBJ2-3
d_call: TRBD2
v_call: TRBV29-1
cdr3_aa: CSVEDRVAGTPDTQYF
cdr3_nt: TGCAGCGTTGAAGATCGGGTAGCGGGGACCCCAGATACGCAGTATTTT

clone_size: .
j_call: TRBJ1-4
d_call: .
v_call: TRBV30
cdr3_aa: CAWSGGTAYEKLFF
cdr3_nt: TGTGCCTGGAGCGGGGGGACCGCGTACGAAAAACTGTTTTTT

clone_size: once
j_call: TRBJ1-1
d_call: .
v_call: TRBV9
cdr3_aa: CASSVDPRGGTEAFF
cdr3_nt: TGTGCCAGCAGCGTAGACCCACGAGGGGGCACTGAAGCTTTCTTT

clone_size: .
j_call: TRBJ1-3
d_call: .
v_call: TRBV9
cdr3_aa: CASSHSRTGNTIYF
cdr3_nt: TGTGCCAGCAGCCATTCTCGAACTGGAAACACCATATATTTT

clone_size: once
j_call: TRBJ1-1
d_call: .
v_call: TRBV12-3/TRBV12-4
cdr3_aa: CASSLALNTEAFF
cdr3_nt: TGTGCCAGCAGTTTAGCGCTGAACACTGAAGCTTTCTTT

clone_size: .
j_call: TRBJ2-5
d_call: .
v_call: TRBV10-3
cdr3_aa: CAISEEGDPGETQYF
cdr3_nt: TGTGCCATCAGTGAGGAGGGGGATCCAGGAGAGACCCAGTACTTC

clone_size: .
j_call: TRBJ1-3
d_call: TRBD1
v_call: TRBV29-1
cdr3_aa: CSVGDRGTGNTIYF
cdr3_nt: TGCAGCGTTGGGGACAGGGGGACTGGAAACACCATATATTTT

clone_size: .
j_call: TRBJ1-5
d_call: .
v_call: TRBV4-2
cdr3_aa: CASSHFSGEDNQPQHF
cdr3_nt: TGTGCCAGCAGCCATTTCTCCGGGGAAGATAATCAGCCCCAGCATTTT

clone_size: .
j_call: TRBJ1-1
d_call: .
v_call: TRBV18
cdr3_aa: CASSLNRASDTEAFF
cdr3_nt: TGTGCCAGCTCACTAAACAGGGCTTCGGACACTGAAGCTTTCTTT

clone_size: .
j_call: TRBJ2-7
d_call: .
v_call: TRBV6-1
cdr3_aa: CASSDVKDEQYF
cdr3_nt: TGTGCCAGCAGTGACGTAAAGGACGAGCAGTACTTC

clone_size: .
j_call: TRBJ1-4
d_call: .
v_call: TRBV27
cdr3_aa: CASRPHSNEKLFF
cdr3_nt: TGTGCCAGCAGGCCACACTCTAATGAAAAACTGTTTTTT

clone_size: .
j_call: TRBJ1-1
d_call: .
v_call: TRBV6-5
cdr3_aa: CASSLTKNTEAFF
cdr3_nt: TGTGCCAGCAGTCTTACCAAGAACACTGAAGCTTTCTTT

clone_size: .
j_call: TRBJ2-1
d_call: .
v_call: TRBV19
cdr3_aa: CASSIFYNEQFF
cdr3_nt: TGTGCCAGTAGTATTTTTTACAATGAGCAGTTCTTC

clone_size: .
j_call: TRBJ2-1
d_call: .
v_call: TRBV11-2
cdr3_aa: CASSLFSPTSSYNEQFF
cdr3_nt: TGTGCCAGCAGCTTATTCTCACCCACCTCGTCCTACAATGAGCAGTTCTTC

clone_size: few
j_call: TRBJ1-4
d_call: .
v_call: TRBV23-1
cdr3_aa: CASSQSGILEEKLFF
cdr3_nt: TGCGCCAGCAGTCAATCGGGCATCTTGGAGGAAAAACTGTTTTTT

clone_size: .
j_call: TRBJ2-1
d_call: .
v_call: TRBV7-9
cdr3_aa: CASTTWDNEQFF
cdr3_nt: TGTGCCAGCACCACCTGGGACAATGAGCAGTTCTTC

clone_size: .
j_call: TRBJ2-1
d_call: .
v_call: TRBV7-9
cdr3_aa: CASSEKNNEQFF
cdr3_nt: TGTGCCAGCAGCGAAAAAAACAATGAGCAGTTCTTC

clone_size: .
j_call: TRBJ1-1
d_call: .
v_call: TRBV7-8
cdr3_aa: CASSLVGGRFSEAFF
cdr3_nt: TGTGCCAGCAGCTTAGTTGGGGGCAGGTTTTCTGAAGCTTTCTTT

clone_size: .
j_call: TRBJ1-1
d_call: .
v_call: TRBV12-3/TRBV12-4
cdr3_aa: CASSSQENTEAFF
cdr3_nt: TGTGCCAGCAGTTCGCAGGAGAACACTGAAGCTTTCTTT

clone_size: .
j_call: TRBJ2-7
d_call: .
v_call: TRBV19
cdr3_aa: CASSNKAYEQYF
cdr3_nt: TGTGCCAGTAGTAACAAGGCCTACGAGCAGTACTTC

clone_size: .
j_call: TRBJ1-6
d_call: .
v_call: TRBV3-1/TRBV3-2
cdr3_aa: CASSQESSYNSPLHF
cdr3_nt: TGTGCCAGCAGCCAAGAGTCCTCCTATAATTCACCCCTCCACTTT

clone_size: once
j_call: TRBJ1-2
d_call: TRBD1
v_call: TRBV19
cdr3_aa: CASNTFGTGNYGYTF
cdr3_nt: TGTGCCAGTAACACCTTCGGGACAGGGAACTATGGCTACACCTTC

clone_size: .
j_call: TRBJ2-2
d_call: TRBD2
v_call: TRBV6-5
cdr3_aa: CASSYSTAGGTGELFF
cdr3_nt: TGTGCCAGCAGTTACTCGACTGCGGGAGGCACCGGGGAGCTGTTTTTT

clone_size: once
j_call: TRBJ1-1
d_call: .
v_call: TRBV7-9
cdr3_aa: CASSLSWNTEAFF
cdr3_nt: TGTGCCAGCAGCTTGTCTTGGAACACTGAAGCTTTCTTT

clone_size: .
j_call: TRBJ1-2
d_call: .
v_call: TRBV6-5
cdr3_aa: CASSSLEGKSGYTF
cdr3_nt: TGTGCCAGCAGTTCCTTGGAGGGTAAAAGTGGCTACACCTTC

clone_size: .
j_call: TRBJ2-3
d_call: .
v_call: TRBV10-1
cdr3_aa: CASSEAITDTQYF
cdr3_nt: TGCGCCAGCAGTGAGGCCATCACAGATACGCAGTATTTT

clone_size: .
j_call: TRBJ2-7
d_call: TRBD1
v_call: TRBV7-2
cdr3_aa: CASTLDRVGSYEQYF
cdr3_nt: TGTGCCAGCACCTTGGACAGGGTGGGGTCCTACGAGCAGTACTTC

clone_size: .
j_call: TRBJ2-3
d_call: TRBD2
v_call: TRBV5-1
cdr3_aa: CASSWTSGGSDTQYF
cdr3_nt: TGCGCCAGCAGCTGGACTAGCGGGGGTTCAGATACGCAGTATTTT

clone_size: .
j_call: TRBJ1-5
d_call: .
v_call: TRBV27
cdr3_aa: CASSLGLGNQPQHF
cdr3_nt: TGTGCCAGCAGTTTAGGGTTGGGGAATCAGCCCCAGCATTTT

clone_size: .
j_call: TRBJ2-3
d_call: TRBD2
v_call: TRBV7-9
cdr3_aa: CASSRAGGTDTQYF
cdr3_nt: TGTGCCAGCAGCAGAGCGGGGGGCACAGATACGCAGTATTTT

clone_size: .
j_call: TRBJ1-1
d_call: .
v_call: TRBV4-1
cdr3_aa: CASSQVGVRSEAFF
cdr3_nt: TGCGCCAGCAGCCAAGTCGGTGTGAGAAGTGAAGCTTTCTTT

clone_size: .
j_call: TRBJ1-1
d_call: TRBD1
v_call: TRBV11-2
cdr3_aa: CASSRRTGSGTEAFF
cdr3_nt: TGTGCCAGCAGCCGCCGGACAGGGAGCGGCACTGAAGCTTTCTTT

clone_size: .
j_call: TRBJ1-1
d_call: .
v_call: TRBV28
cdr3_aa: CASSLGGGDTEAFF
cdr3_nt: TGTGCCAGCAGTTTGGGCGGGGGGGACACTGAAGCTTTCTTT

clone_size: .
j_call: TRBJ1-2
d_call: .
v_call: TRBV12-5
cdr3_aa: CASGLELQSYGYTF
cdr3_nt: TGTGCTAGTGGTTTGGAACTCCAGAGCTATGGCTACACCTTC

clone_size: .
j_call: TRBJ2-3
d_call: TRBD2
v_call: TRBV27
cdr3_aa: CASRAGGAIDTQYF
cdr3_nt: TGTGCCAGCAGAGCGGGGGGGGCGATAGATACGCAGTATTTT

clone_size: .
j_call: TRBJ2-3
d_call: TRBD1
v_call: TRBV27
cdr3_aa: CASSLDRGWNTQYF
cdr3_nt: TGTGCCAGCAGTTTGGACAGGGGGTGGAATACGCAGTATTTT

clone_size: .
j_call: TRBJ1-1
d_call: .
v_call: TRBV19
cdr3_aa: CASSMRLLLLMNTEAFF
cdr3_nt: TGTGCCAGTAGTATGCGGCTCTTATTATTGATGAACACTGAAGCTTTCTTT

clone_size: .
j_call: TRBJ2-6
d_call: .
v_call: TRBV7-3
cdr3_aa: CASSLDSTPGANVLTF
cdr3_nt: TGTGCCAGCAGCTTAGATTCTACGCCTGGGGCCAACGTCCTGACTTTC